Listed here are 17 T cell receptor beta chains from one sample, sequenced in a study of cytomegalovirus exposure and HLA in healthy donors. Amplification used 60 Vbeta primers and 13 Jbeta primers. Using immunoSEQ multiplex PCR, the repertoire was profiled, and TCRdb retains in-frame clones only, with some absent. The repertoire holds some 250,000 clones, with roughly 82% as singletons. What was sequenced was PBMCs. The receptors come from a woman in her 40s in good health and CMV-seropositive.

V gene TRBV11-3 combines with J gene TRBJ2-6, with 7 nucleotides matching TRBD2. Unmatched junction bases numbered 10, after V lost 5 bases and J lost 3 bases. Per germline, CDR1 SGHNT and CDR2 YENEEA. CDR3 length: 17 amino acids. The CDR3 loop reads CASSPTLGDYGANVLTF. DNA of the CDR3: TGTGCCAGCAGCCCGACGCTAGGGGACTATGGGGCCAACGTCCTGACTTTC.

Written as DNA, the CDR3 is TGTGCCAGCATGTCACAGGGCTATGGCTACACCTTC. Its protein is CASMSQGYGYTF. The chain combines TRBV9 with TRBJ1-2, with D perhaps TRBD1 (6 bases). The CDR3 covers 12 residues. V was pared by 6 bases and J by 4 bases, with 10 bases between. In germline, CDR1 is SGDLS, CDR2 YYNGEE.

The gene calls are TRBV11-2 and TRBJ2-7; maybe TRBD2 (6 bases). The CDR3 totals 14 residues. V was clipped by 7 bases and J by 2 bases, with 15 bases between them. CDR1 SGHAT and CDR2 FQNNGV come from the germline V gene. As DNA, the CDR3 is TGTGCCAGCACCCTAGGGGAGGTCGCCTACGAGCAGTACTTC. Its translation: CASTLGEVAYEQYF.

V usage is TRBV4-3 and J usage is TRBJ2-1; 11 bases line up with TRBD2. This CDR3 comprises 15 residues. J was trimmed by 4 bases and V by 4 bases; bases with no gene match: 3. Germline V CDR1 and CDR2: LGHNA, YSLEER. CDR3 sequence reads: CASSRGLADYNEQFF. Here the CDR3 DNA reads TGCGCCAGCAGCCGGGGACTAGCGGATTACAATGAGCAGTTCTTC.

The chain joins TRBV2 to TRBJ2-7, with TRBD1 identical over 7 bases. There are 15 residues in the CDR3. Germline V gene sequence: CDR1 SNHLY, CDR2 FYNNEI. V lost 7 bases and J lost 0; bases outside the gene matches: 9. The CDR3 is CASTRDRAASYEQYF. The CDR3 nucleotides are TGTGCCAGCACTAGAGACAGGGCCGCCTCCTACGAGCAGTACTTC.

As to this clone: The sample carries other DNA sequences with the same CDR3. The rearrangement links TRBV7-3 to TRBJ2-3; TRBD1 is a possible D gene (5 bases). V dropped 3 bases and J dropped 0 bases, with 7 bases sitting between them. Germline CDR1 SGHTA, CDR2 FQGTGA. This CDR3 has 14 amino acids. The CDR3, as DNA: TGTGCCAGCAGCTTGGGGCAGAGCACAGATACGCAGTATTTT. Protein product: CASSLGQSTDTQYF.

This chain joins TRBV9 and TRBJ2-7, with 9 nucleotides matching TRBD2. CDR1 is SGDLS, CDR2 YYNGEE, per germline. The V segment lost 0 bases and the J segment 3 bases; nucleotides outside the gene matches: 7. CDR3 length equals 16 residues. The DNA for the CDR3 is TGTGCCAGCAGCGTAGCTCCTAGCGGGGAACACTACGAGCAGTACTTC. Its translation is CASSVAPSGEHYEQYF.

V is TRBV28 and J is TRBJ2-2; 7 bases map to TRBD2. V dropped 11 bases and J dropped 1; count of bases not matched to a gene: 4. Germline V lookup: CDR1 MDHEN, CDR2 SYDVKM. The CDR3 runs to 13 residues. CDR3 amino acids: CAVREGNTGELFF. Written as DNA, the CDR3 is TGTGCCGTGAGGGAGGGGAACACCGGGGAGCTGTTTTTT.

The chain combines TRBV6-6 with TRBJ1-1, with 7 bases lining up with TRBD1. This CDR3 is built from 13 residues. The V segment lost 0 bases and the J segment 7 bases; nucleotides outside the gene matches: 2. Germline V gene lookup returns CDR1 MNHNY and CDR2 SVGAGI (reference sequence). CDR3 bases: TGTGCCAGCAGTTACTCAGGGGGCAATGAAGCTTTCTTT. Its protein product is CASSYSGGNEAFF.

This rearrangement joins TRBV7-3 to TRBJ2-1, with a weak D call TRBD1 (5 bases). CDR3 length equals 14 residues. Germline V lookup: CDR1 SGHTA, CDR2 FQGTGA. The V end was cut by 5 bases, the J end by 5 bases, with 13 bases between. The CDR3, as DNA: TGTGCCAGCAGCCTCACCATAGGGGACAATGAGCAGTTCTTC. Translation gives CASSLTIGDNEQFF.

This chain connects TRBV2 to TRBJ2-5, with TRBD2 matching 12 bases. The CDR3 sequence is 15 residues long. Germline V gene lookup returns CDR1 SNHLY and CDR2 FYNNEI. V shed 4 bases, J shed 7 bases, and the junction held 7 bases outside the gene matches. CDR3 loop: CASSGGTSGFGTQYF. DNA of the CDR3: TGTGCCAGCAGTGGGGGGACTAGCGGGTTCGGGACCCAGTACTTC.

The chain is built from TRBV21-1 and TRBJ2-7; the table's D call, TRBD1, has no DNA check behind it. TRBV21-1 is deemed a pseudogene. This CDR3 region has 15 residues. CDR3 DNA: TGTGCCAGCAGCAAAAAAACCACGACAGCCTACGAGCAGTACTTC. Its protein is CASSKKTTTAYEQYF.

CDR3 nucleotides: TGTGCCAGCAGCTTAAATCGAATACAGGGGCTTCTCGGGGCTTTCTTT. Translation gives CASSLNRIQGLLGAFF. V is TRBV7-2 and J is TRBJ1-1, with 7 bases fitting TRBD1. V shed 2 bases and J 11 bases; nucleotides not matched to a gene: 17. The germline V gene encodes CDR1 SGHTA and CDR2 FQGNSA. The CDR3 is 16 amino acids.

This sequence joins TRBV10-3 and TRBJ2-5; D possibly corresponds to TRBD1 (7 bases). The V gene lost 8 bases and the J gene lost 5 bases, with 15 bases spanning the gap. Germline CDR1 is ENHRY and CDR2 is SYGVKD. This CDR3 comprises 13 residues. For the CDR3, the DNA is TGTGCCATCCAAGGAGGGGGCGCGGAGACCCAGTACTTC. It specifies CAIQGGGAETQYF.

This chain uses TRBV13 with TRBJ1-4; perhaps TRBD1 as D (5 bases). Germline CDR1 PRHDT, CDR2 FYEKMQ (reference sequence). The CDR3 loop spans 16 amino acids. Trimming pared 3 bases from V and 0 bases from J, leaving 11 bases between. The CDR3 nucleotides are TGTGCCAGCAGCTTTAGGGGAGGGGCAACTAATGAAAAACTGTTTTTT. Translating it yields CASSFRGGATNEKLFF.

Here the CDR3 reads CASSFRGTGMNIQYF. CDR3 nucleotides: TGTGCCAGCAGCTTTCGTGGCACAGGGATGAACATTCAGTACTTC. V gene TRBV5-6 combines with J gene TRBJ2-4, with D perhaps matching TRBD1 (6 bases). This CDR3 is 15 amino acids long. Germline CDR1 is SGHDT and CDR2 is YYEEEE. V shed 2 bases and J shed 7 bases, with 16 bases lying between them.

This chain uses TRBV5-4 with TRBJ1-5; 10 nucleotides align to TRBD1. There are 15 residues in the CDR3. Germline CDR1 and CDR2: SGHNT and YYREEE (reference sequence). The V gene end was trimmed by 5 bases and the J gene end by 4 bases; junction bases not matched to a gene: 6. CDR3 in amino acids: CASSSGTGANQPQHF. The CDR3 DNA reads as TGTGCCAGCAGTTCCGGGACAGGGGCGAATCAGCCCCAGCATTTT.